The sample holds a few counts of the clone carrying this T cell receptor beta chain. Its antigen remains unidentified. Previously described methods and listed TCR primers were used for bulk TCR libraries. Each CDR3 protein is one row after TCRdb ran MiXCR on the PCR reads. The sample lists over 600,000 distinct CDR3 sequences; nearly 20% were seen once. The data are from a study of molecular identifiers for immune sequencing clone quantification. Overall study results and limits: Among effectors, clones above 20 RNA copies held over 98% of molecules; among naive cells, under 1%.

Germline values: CDR1 LGHNA, CDR2 YSLEER. The CDR3 totals 15 residues. The V end was cut by 4 bases, the J end by 3 bases, with 16 bases between. This chain links TRBV4-3 with TRBJ2-7; possibly TRBD1 for D (6 bases). The TCR comes from a human donor in good health. Some libraries in this study had Jurkat cell RNA spiked in. The sequencing input was naive CD8+ T cells from blood, with Jurkat cell RNA spiked in. Subset given: FACS-sorted CD8+CD4-CCR7+CD45RA+ naive T cells. CDR3 residues: CASSPERTVYYEQYF. The CDR3 coding sequence is TGCGCCAGCAGCCCGGAACGGACAGTTTACTACGAGCAGTACTTC.